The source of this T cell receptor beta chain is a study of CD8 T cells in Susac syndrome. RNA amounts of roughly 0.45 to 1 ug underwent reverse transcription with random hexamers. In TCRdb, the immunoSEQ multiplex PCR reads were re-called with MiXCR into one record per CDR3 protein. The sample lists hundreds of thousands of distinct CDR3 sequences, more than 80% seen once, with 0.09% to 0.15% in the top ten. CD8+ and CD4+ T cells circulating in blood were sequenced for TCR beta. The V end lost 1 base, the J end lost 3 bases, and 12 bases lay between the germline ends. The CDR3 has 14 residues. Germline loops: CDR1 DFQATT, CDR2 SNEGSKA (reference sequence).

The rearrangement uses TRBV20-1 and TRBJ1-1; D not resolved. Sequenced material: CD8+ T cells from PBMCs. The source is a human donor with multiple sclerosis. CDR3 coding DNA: TGCAGTGCTAGAGGGACTAGATACCACACTGAAGCTTTCTTT. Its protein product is CSARGTRYHTEAFF.